This T cell receptor (beta chain) was retrieved from a study of T cell responses to AZD1222 COVID-19 vaccine. Whole-study findings and limits: Unmutated regions of variants are reportedly targeted by nearly half of spike-specific TCRs.

The CDR3 runs to 15 residues. V lost 2 bases and J lost 1, with 12 bases in between. From germline, CDR1 is MNHNY and CDR2 SVGAGI (reference sequence). Using immunoSEQ multiplex PCR, the repertoire was profiled, and TCRdb retains in-frame clones only, with some absent. The top ten clones hold approximately 1.7% of a sample with 140,000 or so clones, around 90% of them seen once. Note on this clone: As yet, its antigen is unknown.

Sequenced here: peripheral blood, sampled on day 0 of AZD1222 vaccination. The receptor was derived from an adult in good health. The gene calls are TRBV6-6 and TRBJ2-7, with D maybe TRBD1 (5 bases). This chain's CDR3 is CASSYTQGSSYEQYF. In DNA, the CDR3 is TGTGCCAGCAGTTACACCCAGGGTTCTTCCTACGAGCAGTACTTC.